Included here is one T cell receptor beta chain sequence, with context. Antigen specificity is unknown. Profiled with immunoSEQ multiplex PCR; TCRdb holds only in-frame clones, not every one. The table includes 80,000 or so clones, approximately 84% detected once. V lost 4 bases, J lost 0 bases, and 2 bases stayed unmatched. The CDR3 is 15 residues long. Germline CDR1 is KGHSH and CDR2 is LQKENI. The data belong to a study of radiotherapy plus CTLA-4 blockade in lung cancer. Study summary: 15% to 20% of patients responded objectively, and about 33% achieved disease control.

Regarding the study as a whole: How blood T cell clones changed early, along with interferon-beta, reportedly forecast response best. In blood, after radiotherapy plus ipilimumab, tumor-derived TCR clones expanded.

The sequenced sample was peripheral blood, obtained from a patient treated with radiotherapy plus ipilimumab. The chain has TRBV18 and TRBJ1-5, with 8 positions matching TRBD1. This receptor was identified in a human donor with non-small cell lung cancer who had stable disease on radiotherapy plus ipilimumab. This chain's CDR3 is CASSQGQVSNQPQHF. Here the CDR3 DNA reads TGTGCCAGCTCACAGGGACAGGTTAGCAATCAGCCCCAGCATTTT.